These T cell receptor beta chains were read from a single sample in a study of cytomegalovirus exposure and HLA in healthy donors. Profiled with immunoSEQ multiplex PCR; TCRdb holds only in-frame clones, not every one. The top ten clones hold about 2.2% of a sample with roughly 60,000 clones, about 93% of them seen once. The sample taken for sequencing was PBMCs. The receptors here all came from a man aged 18-30 years in good health and CMV-seronegative. Both conserved end residues are part of each CDR3. D genes are given only for firm matches.

v_gene	d_gene	j_gene	len	CDR3aa
TRBV5-1	TRBD1	TRBJ1-4	16	CASKTGTTTGNEKLFF
TRBV7-4	TRBD2	TRBJ2-1	15	CASRVSSGRGNEQFF
TRBV18	.	TRBJ1-3	15	CASSPRGASGNTIYF
TRBV7-8	TRBD1	TRBJ1-1	15	CASSTWGQTNTEAFF
TRBV28	.	TRBJ2-6	23	CASSFQAPRVAGSPNSGANVLTF
TRBV5-1	TRBD2	TRBJ2-7	15	CASSLLAGVQREQYF
TRBV30	TRBD2	TRBJ2-1	18	CAWSRGASGTVSYNEQFF
TRBV4-2	TRBD2	TRBJ2-3	18	CASSLNPNGLAILDTQYF
TRBV6-5	.	TRBJ1-2	12	CASSPGFLGYTF
TRBV5-4	.	TRBJ1-2	15	CASSFKEGGDYGYTF
TRBV5-1	TRBD2	TRBJ2-3	17	CASSLDPAGEGSDTQYF
TRBV6-6	.	TRBJ2-7	13	CASSLHLDYEQYF
TRBV30	TRBD2	TRBJ2-3	16	CAWTTGLAGVPDTQYF
TRBV28	.	TRBJ1-2	12	CASRQGTLGYTF
TRBV30	TRBD1	TRBJ1-2	14	CAWSGQGESYGYTF
TRBV19	TRBD1	TRBJ2-7	16	CASSDSDRGLSYEQYF
TRBV18	.	TRBJ1-3	15	CASSPGGDSGNTIYF
TRBV11-2	.	TRBJ2-1	18	CASSLGQGGDSSYNEQFF
TRBV4-3	TRBD1	TRBJ1-4	15	CASSRGTGVNEKLFF
TRBV7-9	.	TRBJ2-7	12	CASSLSSYEQYF
TRBV6-5	.	TRBJ2-2	14	CASNHGSDTGELFF
TRBV9	TRBD1	TRBJ2-1	14	CASSGRDSYNEQFF
TRBV21-1	.	TRBJ2-5	16	CASSNPFRRAPETQYF
TRBV27	TRBD1	TRBJ1-4	13	CASSYRDREKLFF
TRBV10-3	TRBD1	TRBJ1-2	17	CAITPRGTGAINYGYTF
TRBV12-5	.	TRBJ1-3	17	CASGLVNTRGVGNTIYF
TRBV30	.	TRBJ1-1	10	CAYKYLAIAF
TRBV28	.	TRBJ1-5	12	CASRAVGQPQHF
TRBV14	.	TRBJ2-7	11	CASSLRGEQYF
TRBV20-1	.	TRBJ1-5	10	CSAGYQPQHF
TRBV7-9	.	TRBJ2-1	11	CASSLTNEQFF
TRBV19	.	TRBJ2-7	11	CASSNGYEQYF
TRBV12-5	.	TRBJ2-2	19	CASGLWGDLSRSNTGELFF
TRBV28	.	TRBJ1-1	14	CASSFTALNTEAFF
TRBV5-1	TRBD1	TRBJ2-1	13	CASSLGTGDEQFF
TRBV14	TRBD1	TRBJ1-2	14	CASSQKTGWYGYTF
TRBV27	TRBD2	TRBJ2-1	13	CASTGREGREQFF
TRBV19	.	TRBJ1-2	15	CASSIDLNRLYGYTF
TRBV7-9	TRBD2	TRBJ2-5	16	CASSPSGSGYQETQYF
TRBV7-9	TRBD1	TRBJ2-7	15	CASSPRQGSPYEQYF
TRBV11-2	TRBD2	TRBJ2-3	17	CASSLGTSGGSADTQYF
TRBV5-1	.	TRBJ2-7	15	CASSLVGTGLAEQYF
TRBV4-3	TRBD1	TRBJ2-2	14	CASRWDRNTGELFF
TRBV30	.	TRBJ1-2	14	CAWTNKQVLDGYTF